The TCR beta chain under discussion was sequenced for a study of CD8 T cells in Susac syndrome (dated by TCRdb to between 2018 and 2021). With respect to the entire study: Repertoire sequencing was used to test whether CD8+ T cell activation and differentiation in Susac syndrome was antigen driven. The clonality of the CD8+ T cell repertoire was compared across more than 9 healthy donors, roughly 14 Susac syndrome patients and around 16 multiple sclerosis patients.

As to this clonotype: No antigen is known for it. A junction boundary mismatches the germline segment, possibly from a read error.

Peripheral blood CD8+ and CD4+ T cells from healthy donors, Susac syndrome patients and multiple sclerosis patients were profiled by high-throughput TCR beta sequencing. Multiple sclerosis controls were treatment-naive patients with stable or active relapsing-remitting disease fulfilling revised McDonald criteria. Bulk CD8+ and CD4+ T cells were purified by magnetic negative isolation, whereas CD8+ TEMRA cells were enriched by FACS. Blood was drawn into EDTA tubes, processed within 24 hours, and PBMCs were isolated by density gradient centrifugation. PBMCs intended for TCR sequencing were cryopreserved in liquid nitrogen and were subsequently thawed in a 37 degrees C water bath. The sorted or isolated CD4+, CD8+ and CD8+ TEMRA cells had a purity of 90% or higher. Paper-wide results and their limitations: The study acknowledged that relatively few individuals were included in the TCR sequencing and HLA analysis.

RNA was extracted using the RNeasy kit, and roughly 0.5 to 1 microgram was reverse transcribed with random hexamers. The immunoSEQ multiplex PCR assay, which covers 54 Vbeta and 13 Jbeta segments, was used to amplify TCR beta CDR3 regions. To correct PCR amplification bias, a synthetic template baseline was used for both primer optimization and computational correction. Per the original workflow: Only productive sequences were kept, with reads annotated to V, D and J genes according to IMGT and analyzed in immunoSEQ Analyzer. Clonality was calculated as one minus the Shannon entropy normalized by log2 of the number of productive unique sequences. Public and private clones were assessed among the 100 most prevalent clones of each patient and control. Clones were defined as Susac-specific when absent from the healthy and MS cohorts, from about 1,100 published viral clones and from other ImmuneACCESS disease sequences. TCRdb redid the processing of the public reads, applying fastp at Q25 and MiXCR, and retained in-frame beta chains. One record per CDR3 amino acid sequence lists the most common genes and DNA. The V and J calls were determined by TCRdb, not by the authors. The sample includes 400,000 to 550,000 distinct CDR3 sequences, with 75% to 90% observed a single time. Around 0.12% of the sample is taken by the ten largest.

The receptor's source is a human donor with multiple sclerosis. Sequencing was carried out using CD8+ T cells from PBMCs.

The nucleotides are TGTGCGAGCAGATTAACAGGGGGCGAATTCGGTGACACTGAAGCTTTCTTT. Its protein is CASRLTGGEFGDTEAFF. The V gene is TRBV6-5 and the J gene is TRBJ1-1, and 9 junctional nucleotides match TRBD1. CDR1 and CDR2 are drawn from the germline V gene: MNHEY, SVGAGI. The CDR3 holds 17 amino acids from the cysteine to the phenylalanine. CDR3 DNA is the only sequence kept; it has 51 bases, read in frame from the first base.